The 15 T cell receptor beta chains below come from one sample, sequenced in a study of blood T cell repertoires in COVID-19. Only in-frame clones appear in the TCRdb table, and some are missing; sequencing was by immunoSEQ multiplex PCR. The sample shows approximately 250,000 clones, approximately 90% of them seen only once. Sequenced material: PBMCs or T cells enriched from blood (not recorded which). The receptor source for this set is a man between 40 and 49 years old who had been exposed to COVID-19.

V and J are TRBV30 and TRBJ1-1; tentatively, D is TRBD1 (5 bases). This CDR3 is built from 12 residues. Trimming removed 4 bases from V and 4 bases from J, with 10 bases in between. The germline V gene encodes CDR1 GTSNPN and CDR2 SVGIG (reference sequence). CDR3 DNA sequence: TGTGCCTGGAATCGGCAGGGCACTGAAGCTTTCTTT. This gives the protein CAWNRQGTEAFF.

The rearrangement uses TRBV29-1 and TRBJ2-7; D possibly corresponds to TRBD1 (8 bases). This CDR3 has 17 residues. Germline CDR1 is SQVTM and CDR2 is ANQGSEA. Trimming shortened V by 5 bases and J by 2 bases, and 25 bases separated the two germline ends. In DNA, the CDR3 is TGCAGCGTTTACCGGGACAGGAGGACTAGTGATACCTACGAGCAGTACTTC. Translated, it gives CSVYRDRRTSDTYEQYF.

The chain couples TRBV20-1 to TRBJ1-1; D not resolved. V was cut by 5 bases and J by 4 bases, with 5 bases left in between. Germline V lookup: CDR1 DFQATT, CDR2 SNEGSKA (reference sequence). The CDR3 contains 10 residues. CDR3 region: CSALATEAFF. In DNA, the CDR3 is TGCAGTGCTTTGGCCACTGAAGCTTTCTTT.

J is TRBJ2-7 and V is TRBV4-1, with 7 positions matching TRBD2. The CDR3 is 14 amino acids. Trimming removed 5 bases from V and 7 bases from J; junction bases left unmatched: 11. From germline, CDR1 is MGHRA and CDR2 YSYEKL. The CDR3 nucleotides are TGCGCCAGCAGCTCGCCCGGGAGGCCTCGGGAGCAGTACTTC. As protein: CASSSPGRPREQYF.

The genes are TRBV10-3 and TRBJ2-1, with 9 bases identical to TRBD1. The CDR3 totals 14 residues. Germline loops: CDR1 ENHRY, CDR2 SYGVKD. V was pared by 6 bases and J by 5 bases, with 5 bases of the junction left unmatched. CDR3 sequence: CAIRRDRANNEQFF. DNA for the CDR3: TGTGCCATCAGAAGGGACAGGGCAAACAATGAGCAGTTCTTC.

The chain combines TRBV4-1 with TRBJ1-5; D remains unclear. The CDR3 has 13 amino acids. Trimming pared 1 base from V and 6 bases from J, leaving 7 bases between. Germline CDR1 MGHRA, CDR2 YSYEKL. CDR3 nucleotides: TGCGCCAGCAGCCAAGTGAGTGGTCAGCCCCAGCATTTT. Translation: CASSQVSGQPQHF.

The rearrangement joins TRBV3-1 (or the pseudogene TRBV3-2) to TRBJ2-5; D may be TRBD1 (5 bases). Germline CDR1 and CDR2: LGHDT and YNNKEL (reference sequence). CDR3 length: 14 amino acids. Between the trimmed V and J ends, which lost 4 bases and 0 bases, there was a span of 9 bases. CDR3 residues: CASSRQGDQETQYF. The CDR3 DNA reads TGTGCCAGCAGCCGTCAGGGTGACCAAGAGACCCAGTACTTC.

This chain joins TRBV27 and TRBJ1-3, with TRBD1 matching 7 bases. Germline V CDR1 and CDR2: MNHEY, SMNVEV (reference sequence). Unmatched junction bases numbered 8, after V lost 4 bases and J lost 2 bases. CDR3 length: 16 residues. The CDR3 DNA sequence: TGTGCCAGCAGTTCCTCGGTCAGGGGGACTGGAAACACCATATATTTT. Protein sequence: CASSSSVRGTGNTIYF.

This clone came up a few times. The chain has TRBV7-3 and TRBJ2-1; TRBD1 aligns across 9 bases. The CDR3 is 16 amino acids. Germline V gene sequence: CDR1 SGHTA, CDR2 FQGTGA. Trimming removed 5 bases from V and 8 bases from J; junction bases left unmatched: 13. CDR3 sequence: CASSPRPGQGTDEQFF. CDR3 nucleotide sequence: TGTGCCAGCAGCCCCCGACCGGGACAGGGTACCGATGAGCAGTTCTTC.

V usage is TRBV6-4 and J usage is TRBJ2-7; perhaps TRBD2 as D (8 bases). Germline V gene data show CDR1 as MRHNA and CDR2 as SNTAGT. The CDR3 is 17 amino acids. The V end was cut by 7 bases, the J end by 1 base, with 23 bases between. Here the CDR3 reads CASNASGGTDYSYEQYF. The CDR3 DNA reads as TGTGCCAGCAACGCATCGGGGGGGACAGACTATTCCTACGAGCAGTACTTC.

The V gene is TRBV4-2, the J gene TRBJ1-2; 9 positions agree with TRBD1. J lost 3 bases, V lost 1 base, and 6 bases had no gene match. Germline V gene sequence: CDR1 LGHNA, CDR2 YNFKEQ. The CDR3 runs 16 residues. CDR3 in amino acids: CASSQAGTGGHYGYTF. CDR3 DNA sequence: TGTGCCAGCAGCCAAGCGGGAACAGGGGGCCACTATGGCTACACCTTC.

V gene TRBV19 combines with J gene TRBJ2-6; D possibly corresponds to TRBD2 (5 bases). Germline V gene sequence: CDR1 LNHDA, CDR2 SQIVND (reference sequence). The CDR3 spans 15 residues. The ends were cut back, 4 bases at V and 0 bases at J, with 7 bases in the middle. CDR3 DNA: TGTGCCAGTAGTAACGGGGTCTCTGGGGCCAACGTCCTGACTTTC. This translates into CASSNGVSGANVLTF.

This rearrangement joins TRBV7-2 to TRBJ1-1, with a weak D call TRBD1 (5 bases). Trimming left V 1 base short and J 8 bases short, with 29 bases between. Germline V gene data show CDR1 as SGHTA and CDR2 as FQGNSA. This CDR3 is built from 19 residues. The CDR3 DNA sequence: TGTGCCAGCAGCTTAGATGAGTGGGGCTTTCTACAAACCCCTCTGGAAGCTTTCTTT. It translates to CASSLDEWGFLQTPLEAFF.

The V and J genes are TRBV2 and TRBJ1-1; D is undetermined. The CDR3 sequence is 13 residues long. Germline CDR1 SNHLY, CDR2 FYNNEI. V shed 6 bases and J shed 5 bases, with 13 bases lying between them. The DNA for the CDR3 is TGTGCCAGCAGCCGAGAGTCGGGGACTGAAGCTTTCTTT. It yields the protein CASSRESGTEAFF.

The chain joins TRBV7-6 to TRBJ2-3; maybe TRBD2 (7 bases). The CDR3 is 16 residues long. Germline V gene sequence: CDR1 SGHVS, CDR2 FNYEAQ. The germline V and J ends were trimmed by 0 bases and 3 bases, with 13 bases remaining between them. The CDR3 sequence: CASSLAGGGVTDTQYF. CDR3 coding DNA: TGTGCCAGCAGCTTAGCGGGAGGGGGTGTGACAGATACGCAGTATTTT.